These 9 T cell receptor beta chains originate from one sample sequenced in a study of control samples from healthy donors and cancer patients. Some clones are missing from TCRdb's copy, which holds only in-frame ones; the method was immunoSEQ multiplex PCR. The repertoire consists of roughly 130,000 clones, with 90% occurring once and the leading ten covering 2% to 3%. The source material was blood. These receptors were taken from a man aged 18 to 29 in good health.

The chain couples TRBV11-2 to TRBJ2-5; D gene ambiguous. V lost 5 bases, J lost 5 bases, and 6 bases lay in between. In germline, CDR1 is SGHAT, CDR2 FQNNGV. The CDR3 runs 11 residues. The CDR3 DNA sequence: TGTGCCAGCAGCGAAGCGGAGACCCAGTACTTC. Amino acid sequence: CASSEAETQYF.

CDR3 protein: CSVTTGTNYGYTF. In DNA, the CDR3 is TGCAGCGTAACGACAGGCACCAACTATGGCTACACCTTC. The chain has TRBV29-1 and TRBJ1-2; D is possibly TRBD1 (6 bases). The CDR3 loop spans 13 amino acids. Germline assignment: CDR1 SQVTM and CDR2 ANQGSEA. With 6 bases removed from V and 2 bases from J, the gap between germline ends came to 13 bases.

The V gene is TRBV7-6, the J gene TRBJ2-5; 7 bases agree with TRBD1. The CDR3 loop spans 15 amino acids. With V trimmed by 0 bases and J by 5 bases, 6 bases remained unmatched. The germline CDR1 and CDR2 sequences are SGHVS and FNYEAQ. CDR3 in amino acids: CASSLADREYETQYF. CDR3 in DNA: TGTGCCAGCAGCTTAGCCGACAGGGAGTATGAGACCCAGTACTTC.

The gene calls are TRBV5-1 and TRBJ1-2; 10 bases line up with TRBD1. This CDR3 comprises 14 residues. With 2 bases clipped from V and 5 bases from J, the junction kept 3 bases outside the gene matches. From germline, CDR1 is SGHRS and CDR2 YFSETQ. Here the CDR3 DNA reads TGCGCCAGCAGCTTCCGGGACAGGGGTTATGGCTACACCTTC. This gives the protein CASSFRDRGYGYTF. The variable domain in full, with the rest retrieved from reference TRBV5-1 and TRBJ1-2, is KAGVTQTPRYLIKTRGQQVTLSCSPISGHRSVSWYQQTPGQGLQFLFEYFSETQRNKGNFPGRFSGRQFSNSRSEMNVSTLELGDSALYLCASSFRDRGYGYTFGSGTRLTVV.

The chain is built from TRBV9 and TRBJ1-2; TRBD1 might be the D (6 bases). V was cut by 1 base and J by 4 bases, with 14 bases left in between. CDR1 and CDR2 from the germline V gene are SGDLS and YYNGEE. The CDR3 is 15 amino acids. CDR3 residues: CASSVNQDSIYGYTF. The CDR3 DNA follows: TGTGCCAGCAGCGTAAATCAGGACAGCATCTATGGCTACACCTTC. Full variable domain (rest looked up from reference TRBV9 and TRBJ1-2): DSGVTQTPKHLITATGQRVTLRCSPRSGDLSVYWYQQSLDQGLQFLIQYYNGEERAKGNILERFSAQQFPDLHSELNLSSLELGDSALYFCASSVNQDSIYGYTFGSGTRLTVV.

CDR3 nucleotides: TGTGCCAGCAGCCCGCCAGGGGATTACTATGGCTACACCTTC. Its protein product is CASSPPGDYYGYTF. The J gene is TRBJ1-2, the V gene TRBV3-1 (or the pseudogene TRBV3-2); possibly TRBD1 for D (6 bases). The CDR3 loop spans 14 amino acids. Trimming removed 4 bases at V and 3 bases at J, with 12 bases between. Per germline, CDR1 LGHDT and CDR2 YNNKEL (reference sequence).

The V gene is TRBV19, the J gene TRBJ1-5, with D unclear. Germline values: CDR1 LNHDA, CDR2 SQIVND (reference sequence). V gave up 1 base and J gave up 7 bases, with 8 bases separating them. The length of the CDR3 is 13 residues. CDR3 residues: CASSIGVSQPQHF. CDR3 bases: TGTGCCAGTAGTATAGGGGTAAGCCAGCCCCAGCATTTT.

The CDR3 sequence is CASSAGGESYNEQFF. The DNA of the CDR3 is TGTGCCAGCAGCGCAGGGGGGGAGTCCTACAATGAGCAGTTCTTC. V usage is TRBV7-3 and J usage is TRBJ2-1, with D perhaps matching TRBD1 or TRBD2 (7 bases each). Trimming left V 5 bases short and J 1 base short, with 12 bases between. Germline CDR1 reads SGHTA; CDR2 reads FQGTGA. The CDR3 runs to 15 residues.

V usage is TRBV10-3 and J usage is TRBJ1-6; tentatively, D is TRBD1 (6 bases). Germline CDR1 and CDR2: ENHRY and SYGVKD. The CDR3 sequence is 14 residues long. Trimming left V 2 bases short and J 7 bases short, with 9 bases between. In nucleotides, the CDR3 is TGTGCCATCAGTGAGGACAGGCACAATTCACCCCTCCACTTT. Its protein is CAISEDRHNSPLHF.